The 31 T cell receptor beta chains below were found in one sample sequenced in a study of T cell responses to AZD1222 COVID-19 vaccine. The data were produced by immunoSEQ multiplex PCR, yet TCRdb's version contains in-frame clones alone and is incomplete. The sample yields 150,000 to 200,000 clones, roughly 93% seen once. The specimen was peripheral blood, collected on day 0 of AZD1222 vaccination. All receptors come from an adult in good health.

J is TRBJ2-1 and V is TRBV24-1, with 14 bases lining up with TRBD2. V gave up 0 bases and J gave up 9 bases; unmatched junction bases: 6. Germline V gene sequence: CDR1 KGHDR, CDR2 SFDVKD. The CDR3 loop spans 17 amino acids. DNA of the CDR3: TGTGCCACCAGTGATTTGGGACTAGCGGGAGGTAAGGGTGAGCAGTTCTTC. Encoded protein: CATSDLGLAGGKGEQFF.

The chain uses TRBV14 and TRBJ2-2; 7 nucleotides line up with TRBD1. The V segment lost 3 bases and the J segment 1 base; nucleotides outside the gene matches: 8. The CDR3 loop spans 17 amino acids. Germline loops: CDR1 SGHDN, CDR2 FVKESK. CDR3 amino acids: CASSQGPNRGNTGELFF. CDR3 nucleotide sequence: TGTGCCAGCAGCCAGGGACCTAACAGGGGGAACACCGGGGAGCTGTTTTTT.

The J gene is TRBJ1-5, the V gene TRBV7-2; D is possibly TRBD1 (5 bases). The CDR3 runs 15 residues. Germline CDR1 and CDR2: SGHTA and FQGNSA. The V end lost 2 bases, the J end lost 4 bases, and 12 bases lay between the germline ends. The CDR3 bases are TGTGCCAGCAGCTTATATGGGGGGGGTAATCAGCCCCAGCATTTT. Encoded protein: CASSLYGGGNQPQHF.

The V gene is TRBV19, the J gene TRBJ2-2; D remains ambiguous. V lost 5 bases to trimming and J lost 6 bases, with 7 bases between them. This CDR3 is built from 12 residues. Germline V lookup: CDR1 LNHDA, CDR2 SQIVND (reference sequence). DNA of the CDR3: TGTGCCAGTAGTTATAGGTCCGGGGAGCTGTTTTTT. This sequence encodes CASSYRSGELFF.

This chain uses TRBV19 with TRBJ2-1; no definite D call. Germline CDR1 is LNHDA and CDR2 is SQIVND (reference sequence). There are 18 residues in the CDR3. V was clipped by 5 bases and J by 6 bases, with 26 bases between them. The DNA for the CDR3 is TGTGCCAGTAGTCCGGTCTCCGCGGTGGCAGGCACGCGCAATGAGCAGTTCTTC. Translated, it gives CASSPVSAVAGTRNEQFF.

The gene calls are TRBV4-1 and TRBJ2-1, with 10 bases identical to TRBD2. Germline V gene sequence: CDR1 MGHRA, CDR2 YSYEKL. V dropped 4 bases and J dropped 8; count of bases not matched to a gene: 11. This CDR3 region has 16 residues. The CDR3, as DNA: TGCGCCAGCAGCCCCGGCCCTCTAGCGGGAGTGGATGAGCAGTTCTTC. As protein: CASSPGPLAGVDEQFF.

This sequence joins TRBV6-5 and TRBJ1-5; no reliable D call. V dropped 5 bases and J dropped 0 bases, with 8 bases sitting between them. There are 14 residues in the CDR3. Germline values: CDR1 MNHEY, CDR2 SVGAGI. The CDR3 reads CASSPLFSNQPQHF. CDR3 in DNA: TGTGCCAGCAGTCCCCTCTTTAGCAATCAGCCCCAGCATTTT.

J is TRBJ1-1 and V is TRBV5-4; D unclear. Trimming took off 8 bases at V and 3 bases at J, with 8 bases between the two ends. CDR1 SGHNT and CDR2 YYREEE come from the germline V gene (reference sequence). The CDR3 length is 11 residues. Written as DNA, the CDR3 is TGTGCCAGTGGAACGCACACTGAAGCTTTCTTT. Its translation is CASGTHTEAFF.

The rearrangement links TRBV2 to TRBJ2-7; D is unclear. Germline-derived CDR1 and CDR2 are SNHLY and FYNNEI. CDR3 size: 16 residues. The V end lost 6 bases, the J end lost 2 bases, and 20 bases lay between the germline ends. In nucleotides, the CDR3 is TGTGCCAGCAGCCGGTGGGAACTGACGGAGACCTACGAGCAGTACTTC. This sequence encodes CASSRWELTETYEQYF.

This clone was observed once. The chain couples TRBV7-9 to TRBJ2-5; D might be TRBD1 (6 bases). V lost 5 bases and J lost 5, with 15 bases in between. The CDR3 runs 14 residues. Germline CDR1 SEHNR, CDR2 FQNEAQ (reference sequence). In DNA form, the CDR3 reads TGTGCCAGCAGCCAAGGAAACAGGGCGGAGACCCAGTACTTC. This codes for CASSQGNRAETQYF.

In this sample, this clone turned up once. The rearrangement uses TRBV5-4 and TRBJ1-1; D is possibly TRBD1 (6 bases). The V end lost 0 bases, the J end lost 3 bases, and 12 bases lay between the germline ends. The CDR3 is 15 residues long. CDR1 and CDR2 from the germline V gene are SGHNT and YYREEE (reference sequence). The CDR3 spells CASSLDVQGDTEAFF. DNA of the CDR3: TGTGCCAGCAGCTTGGACGTACAGGGTGACACTGAAGCTTTCTTT.

The chain carries TRBV11-2 and TRBJ2-1; 10 bases align to TRBD2. Germline V gene data show CDR1 as SGHAT and CDR2 as FQNNGV. The CDR3 length is 15 residues. V gave up 0 bases and J gave up 9 bases; unmatched junction bases: 5. The CDR3 reads CASSLDRASGGEQFF. In DNA, the CDR3 is TGTGCCAGCAGCTTAGATCGGGCTAGCGGGGGTGAGCAGTTCTTC.

The gene calls are TRBV7-6 and TRBJ1-5; D gene unclear. CDR3 length: 13 amino acids. Trimming cost V 1 base and J 6 bases, with 7 bases left between them. Germline V gene sequence: CDR1 SGHVS, CDR2 FNYEAQ. The CDR3 reads CASSLEGGQPQHF. The CDR3 bases are TGTGCCAGCAGCTTAGAGGGAGGTCAGCCCCAGCATTTT.

The CDR3 DNA is TGTGCCAGCAGCGTTCCTAACGGAAACACCATATATTTT. Its translation is CASSVPNGNTIYF. V gene TRBV7-9 combines with J gene TRBJ1-3; D not certain. This CDR3 has 13 amino acids. V was cut by 5 bases and J by 4 bases, with 9 bases left in between. CDR1 and CDR2 from the germline V gene are SEHNR and FQNEAQ (reference sequence).

The chain recombines TRBV12-3 or TRBV12-4 with TRBJ1-6; no firm D call. CDR3 size: 12 residues. Trimming took 6 bases from V and 9 from J, leaving 9 bases between them. In DNA, the CDR3 is TGTGCCAGCAGCGGGGTTAGTTCACCCCTCCACTTT. Translated: CASSGVSSPLHF.

This chain connects TRBV27 to TRBJ2-3, with 7 bases lining up with TRBD1. Looked up from germline, CDR1 is MNHEY and CDR2 is SMNVEV (reference sequence). Trimming removed 3 bases from V and 2 bases from J; junction bases left unmatched: 2. The CDR3 is made up of 14 amino acids. The CDR3 loop reads CASSLDRFTDTQYF. CDR3 nucleotides: TGTGCCAGCAGTTTGGACAGGTTCACAGATACGCAGTATTTT.

The chain combines TRBV30 with TRBJ1-2; tentatively, D is TRBD1 (5 bases). The CDR3 totals 18 residues. CDR1 GTSNPN and CDR2 SVGIG come from the germline V gene (reference sequence). V lost 3 bases and J lost 4, with 27 bases in between. CDR3 bases: TGTGCCTGGAGGCCGGGGACCCGATTCAGGGACGCTCGCTATGGCTACACCTTC. It translates to CAWRPGTRFRDARYGYTF.

The chain recombines TRBV11-2 with TRBJ1-1; D ambiguous. This CDR3 spans 14 amino acids. The V and J ends lost 5 bases and 7 bases respectively, with 17 bases between them. Germline V gene lookup returns CDR1 SGHAT and CDR2 FQNNGV. The CDR3 region is CASSEVVPPIEAFF. The CDR3 nucleotides read TGTGCCAGCAGCGAGGTCGTCCCTCCCATTGAAGCTTTCTTT. Using reference TRBV11-2 and TRBJ1-1 for the parts outside the CDR3, the full variable domain is EAGVAQSPRYKIIEKRQSVAFWCNPISGHATLYWYQQILGQGPKLLIQFQNNGVVDDSQLPKDRFSAERLKGVDSTLKIQPAKLEDSAVYLCASSEVVPPIEAFFGQGTRLTVV.

The V call is TRBV9, the J call TRBJ1-2; D ambiguous. Germline CDR1 and CDR2: SGDLS and YYNGEE. CDR3 length: 13 amino acids. The ends were cut back, 1 base at V and 7 bases at J, with 11 bases in the middle. The CDR3 reads CASSVLSGSGYTF. The CDR3 DNA reads as TGTGCCAGCAGCGTATTATCAGGCAGTGGCTACACCTTC.

The V gene is TRBV6-5, the J gene TRBJ1-1, with D uncertain. The CDR3 loop spans 14 amino acids. V dropped 8 bases and J dropped 1 base, with 14 bases sitting between them. The V gene's germline CDR1 is MNHEY and CDR2 SVGAGI. CDR3 sequence reads: CASGSSPPNTEAFF. The CDR3, as DNA: TGTGCCAGCGGCTCTTCTCCGCCGAACACTGAAGCTTTCTTT.

The chain carries TRBV6-5 and TRBJ1-3; D is uncertain. Looked up from germline, CDR1 is MNHEY and CDR2 is SVGAGI. V was shortened by 8 bases and J by 3 bases, with 11 bases between the two germline ends. CDR3 length equals 13 residues. In DNA, the CDR3 is TGTGCCAGCTCAACCGAGTTTGGAAACACCATATATTTT. Its protein product is CASSTEFGNTIYF.

The CDR3 loop is CASSRRLAGSSYEQYF. In DNA form, the CDR3 reads TGTGCCAGCAGCCGGAGACTAGCGGGTAGCTCCTACGAGCAGTACTTC. The chain recombines TRBV5-4 with TRBJ2-7; TRBD2 aligns across 10 bases. This CDR3 has 16 amino acids. After removal of 4 bases from V and 0 bases from J, the junction contained 7 bases not matched to a gene. Germline values: CDR1 SGHNT, CDR2 YYREEE (reference sequence).

This clone was seen only a few times. The rearrangement joins TRBV6-5 to TRBJ1-1; the D gene is possibly TRBD1 (5 bases). Germline loops: CDR1 MNHEY, CDR2 SVGAGI. The ends were cut back, 5 bases at V and 3 bases at J, with 13 bases in the middle. This CDR3 is 14 amino acids long. The CDR3 nucleotides read TGTGCCAGCAGTCCTTATGGGGGGGACACTGAAGCTTTCTTT. Encoded protein: CASSPYGGDTEAFF.

The V and J genes are TRBV19 and TRBJ1-5, with D uncertain. Per germline, CDR1 LNHDA and CDR2 SQIVND (reference sequence). With 6 bases removed from V and 3 bases from J, the gap between germline ends came to 9 bases. The CDR3 length is 13 residues. This CDR3 is CASRPAYNQPQHF. CDR3 in DNA: TGTGCCAGTAGACCCGCCTACAATCAGCCCCAGCATTTT.

The chain joins TRBV2 to TRBJ2-6; 8 bases agree with TRBD1. Germline V gene sequence: CDR1 SNHLY, CDR2 FYNNEI. Trimming removed 7 bases from V and 0 bases from J; junction bases left unmatched: 5. The length of the CDR3 is 16 residues. In DNA form, the CDR3 reads TGTGCCAGCATGGGACAGGCAAGCTCTGGGGCCAACGTCCTGACTTTC. As protein: CASMGQASSGANVLTF. Full variable domain (missing parts from reference TRBV2 and TRBJ2-6): EPEVTQTPSHQVTQMGQEVILRCVPISNHLYFYWYRQILGQKVEFLVSFYNNEISEKSEIFDDQFSVERPDGSNFTLKIRSTKLEDSAMYFCASMGQASSGANVLTFGAGSRLTVL.

The J gene is TRBJ2-7, the V gene TRBV11-3, with D unresolved. Germline CDR1 and CDR2: SGHNT and YENEEA. The ends were cut back, 3 bases at V and 2 bases at J, with 8 bases in the middle. CDR3 length: 13 residues. The CDR3 DNA reads TGTGCCAGCAGCTTGAACGGAGCCTACGAGCAGTACTTC. It yields the protein CASSLNGAYEQYF.

The chain couples TRBV27 to TRBJ1-3; 7 bases line up with TRBD1. CDR1 is MNHEY and CDR2 is SMNVEV in the germline V gene (reference sequence). V trimming: 6 bases; J trimming: 4 bases; junction bases outside the gene matches: 6. The CDR3 covers 14 residues. CDR3 sequence (DNA): TGTGCCAGCAGCCAACAGGGGTTCGGAAACACCATATATTTT. It encodes CASSQQGFGNTIYF.

With respect to this clone: One junction end does not reproduce the germline sequence, and a read error may be involved. V usage is TRBV3-1 (or the pseudogene TRBV3-2) and J usage is TRBJ2-6, with a possible D match to TRBD2 (6 bases). In germline, CDR1 is LGHDT, CDR2 YNNKEL (reference sequence). The CDR3 is 16 amino acids. The CDR3 reads CASSQDGSSGANVLTF. CDR3 sequence (DNA): TGTGCCAGCAGTCAAGACGGGAGCTCTGGGGCCAACGTCCTGACTTTC.

J is TRBJ1-4 and V is TRBV2, with D perhaps matching TRBD1 (5 bases). CDR1 SNHLY and CDR2 FYNNEI come from the germline V gene. V lost 4 bases, J lost 8 bases, and 11 bases lay in between. The CDR3 consists of 13 residues. For the CDR3, the DNA is TGTGCCAGCAGTGCACAGGTGAGGGAAAAACTGTTTTTT. Translated, it gives CASSAQVREKLFF.

The chain recombines TRBV7-2 with TRBJ2-1; maybe TRBD2 (6 bases). The CDR3 is 17 residues long. The germline V gene encodes CDR1 SGHTA and CDR2 FQGNSA. The V end was cut by 5 bases, the J end by 0 bases, with 17 bases between. The CDR3: CASSPWGVESSYNEQFF. As DNA, the CDR3 is TGTGCCAGCAGCCCTTGGGGGGTAGAAAGCTCCTACAATGAGCAGTTCTTC.

V is TRBV30 and J is TRBJ2-7; no definite D call. Germline V gives CDR1 GTSNPN, CDR2 SVGIG (reference sequence). The length of the CDR3 is 15 residues. Between the trimmed V and J ends, which lost 0 bases and 2 bases, there was a span of 14 bases. The CDR3 here is CAWSVSAGWAYEQYF. The CDR3 coding sequence is TGTGCCTGGAGTGTCTCAGCTGGATGGGCCTACGAGCAGTACTTC.